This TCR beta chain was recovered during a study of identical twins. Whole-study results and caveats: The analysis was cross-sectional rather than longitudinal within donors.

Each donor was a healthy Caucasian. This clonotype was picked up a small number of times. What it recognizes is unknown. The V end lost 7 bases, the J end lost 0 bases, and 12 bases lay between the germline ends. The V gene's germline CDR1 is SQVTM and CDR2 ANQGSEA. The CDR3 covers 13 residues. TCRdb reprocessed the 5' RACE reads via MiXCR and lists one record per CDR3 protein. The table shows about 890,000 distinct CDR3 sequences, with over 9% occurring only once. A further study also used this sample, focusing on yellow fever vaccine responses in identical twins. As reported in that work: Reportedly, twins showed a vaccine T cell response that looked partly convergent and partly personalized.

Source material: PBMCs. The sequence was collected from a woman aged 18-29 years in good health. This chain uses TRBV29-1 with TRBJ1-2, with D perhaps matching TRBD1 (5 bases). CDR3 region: CSDVGESNYGYTF. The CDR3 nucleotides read TGCAGCGACGTAGGGGAGTCTAACTATGGCTACACCTTC.